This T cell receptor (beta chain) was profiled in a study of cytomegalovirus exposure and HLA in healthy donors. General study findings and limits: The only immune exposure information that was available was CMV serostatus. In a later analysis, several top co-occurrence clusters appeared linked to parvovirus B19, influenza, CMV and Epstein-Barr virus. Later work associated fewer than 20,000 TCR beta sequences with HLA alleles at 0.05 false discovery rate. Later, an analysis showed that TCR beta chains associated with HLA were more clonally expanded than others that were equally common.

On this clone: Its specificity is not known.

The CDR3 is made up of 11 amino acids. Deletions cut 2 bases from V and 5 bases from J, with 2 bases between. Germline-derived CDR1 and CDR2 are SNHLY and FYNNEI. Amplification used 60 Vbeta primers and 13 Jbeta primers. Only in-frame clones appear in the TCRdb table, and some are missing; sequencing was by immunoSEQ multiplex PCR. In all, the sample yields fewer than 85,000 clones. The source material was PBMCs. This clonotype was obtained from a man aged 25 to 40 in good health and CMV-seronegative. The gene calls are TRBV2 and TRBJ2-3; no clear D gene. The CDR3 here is CASSEQDTQYF. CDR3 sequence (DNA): TGTGCCAGCAGTGAACAAGATACGCAGTATTTT.